These 30 T cell receptor beta chains were sequenced from one sample in a study of neoadjuvant anti-PD-1 for oral cavity cancer. The time point denotes: after neoadjuvant nivolumab, at surgical resection. This table comes from immunoSEQ multiplex PCR, and its TCRdb copy is limited to in-frame clones, with some not included. The sample has thousands of clones; approximately 67% are singletons. This sample comprised PBMCs, obtained after nivolumab (anti-PD-1) treatment. These receptors came from a person aged 40 to 85 with oral cavity squamous cell carcinoma.

The chain recombines TRBV30 with TRBJ1-6, with D perhaps TRBD1 (5 bases). The CDR3 has 12 amino acids. The germline V gene has CDR1 GTSNPN and CDR2 SVGIG (reference sequence). Trimming removed 5 bases at V and 9 bases at J, with 11 bases between. This CDR3 reads CAWRGEASPLHF. In nucleotides, the CDR3 is TGTGCCTGGCGAGGGGAAGCTTCACCCCTCCACTTT.

The chain recombines TRBV2 with TRBJ2-3; D could derive from TRBD1 or TRBD2 (5 bases each). Germline values: CDR1 SNHLY, CDR2 FYNNEI. The CDR3 spans 12 residues. Trimming shortened V by 1 base and J by 8 bases, and 7 bases separated the two germline ends. The DNA of the CDR3 is TGTGCCAGCAGTGAAGATGGGGGTACGCAGTATTTT. Residues: CASSEDGGTQYF.

The V gene is TRBV5-1, the J gene TRBJ2-3; TRBD1 matches 8 bases. V lost 7 bases to trimming and J lost 5 bases; unmatched junction nucleotides: 9. Germline-derived CDR1 and CDR2 are SGHRS and YFSETQ. This CDR3 region has 14 residues. The CDR3 coding sequence is TGCGCCAGCGCGCAGGGGGCAATTCAAGATACGCAGTATTTT. This translates into CASAQGAIQDTQYF.

CDR3 protein: CASSVEGSGGTQYF. CDR3 DNA sequence: TGTGCCAGCAGCGTAGAAGGGTCCGGGGGGACGCAGTATTTT. V is TRBV9 and J is TRBJ2-3; 7 bases match TRBD2. The CDR3 totals 14 residues. Germline CDR1 and CDR2: SGDLS and YYNGEE. Unmatched junction bases numbered 7, after V lost 0 bases and J lost 9 bases.

V and J are TRBV28 and TRBJ2-1, with TRBD1 matching over 11 bases. This CDR3 is built from 16 residues. V dropped 1 base and J dropped 5; count of bases not matched to a gene: 4. From germline, CDR1 is MDHEN and CDR2 SYDVKM. Here the CDR3 reads CASSLSGTGGDNEQFF. Here the CDR3 DNA reads TGTGCCAGCAGTTTATCTGGGACAGGGGGGGACAATGAGCAGTTCTTC.

This clone showed up just a few times. The rearrangement uses TRBV6-1 and TRBJ1-6; D uncertain. V was cut by 3 bases and J by 6 bases, with 6 bases left in between. The CDR3 runs 13 residues. The germline V gene has CDR1 MNHNS and CDR2 SASEGT. This chain's CDR3 is CASSDQSNSPLHF. The DNA for the CDR3 is TGTGCCAGCAGTGATCAGAGTAATTCACCCCTCCACTTT.

The rearrangement links TRBV2 to TRBJ2-5, with D possibly TRBD1 on 6 matching bases. Germline V gene data show CDR1 as SNHLY and CDR2 as FYNNEI. V was clipped by 2 bases and J by 5 bases, with 18 bases between them. This CDR3 spans 16 amino acids. CDR3 sequence: CASSEPDGGAPETQYF. The DNA for the CDR3 is TGTGCCAGCAGTGAACCCGATGGGGGCGCGCCGGAGACCCAGTACTTC.

The V call is TRBV11-2, the J call TRBJ2-4; 8 bases match TRBD2. V was pared by 0 bases and J by 6 bases, with 4 bases of the junction left unmatched. Germline V CDR1 and CDR2: SGHAT, FQNNGV. This CDR3 has 15 amino acids. The CDR3 here is CASSLDPGLVNIQYF. The CDR3 coding sequence is TGTGCCAGCAGCTTAGATCCGGGACTAGTAAACATTCAGTACTTC.

This clone came up a few times. V is TRBV7-9 and J is TRBJ2-5, with TRBD1 as a possible D gene (10 bases). Between the trimmed V and J ends, which lost 3 bases and 2 bases, there was a span of 22 bases. This CDR3 has 18 amino acids. CDR1 and CDR2 from the germline V gene are SEHNR and FQNEAQ (reference sequence). The CDR3 is CASSFGQGVSGGQETQYF. DNA of the CDR3: TGTGCCAGCAGCTTCGGACAGGGGGTTAGCGGGGGTCAAGAGACCCAGTACTTC. The whole variable domain, remainder taken from reference TRBV7-9 and TRBJ2-5, is DTGVSQNPRHKITKRGQNVTFRCDPISEHNRLYWYRQTLGQGPEFLTYFQNEAQLEKSRLLSDRFSAERPKGSFSTLEIQRTEQGDSAMYLCASSFGQGVSGGQETQYFGPGTRLLVL.

The CDR3 sequence: CASSYRHSWGETQYF. The CDR3 region has the DNA TGTGCCAGCAGTTACCGACACTCTTGGGGTGAGACCCAGTACTTC. The chain employs TRBV6-5 and TRBJ2-5; D is ambiguous. This CDR3 has 15 residues. The ends were cut back, 2 bases at V and 5 bases at J, with 15 bases in the middle. Germline loops: CDR1 MNHEY, CDR2 SVGAGI.

V is TRBV6-1 and J is TRBJ2-7, with 10 bases lining up with TRBD2. The CDR3 totals 14 residues. Germline CDR1 reads MNHNS; CDR2 reads SASEGT. V lost 5 bases and J lost 2; bases outside the gene matches: 3. The CDR3 sequence is CASSLAGETYEQYF. In DNA, the CDR3 is TGTGCCAGCAGTCTAGCGGGGGAAACCTACGAGCAGTACTTC.

The genes are TRBV7-2 and TRBJ2-3, with TRBD2 matching 10 bases. The ends lost 0 bases at V and 1 base at J; junction bases unmatched: 4. The CDR3 length is 17 residues. Germline V gene data show CDR1 as SGHTA and CDR2 as FQGNSA. The CDR3 region is CASSLAYGTSGTDTQYF. CDR3 nucleotide sequence: TGTGCCAGCAGCTTAGCGTACGGGACTAGCGGCACAGATACGCAGTATTTT. The full variable domain, completed using reference TRBV7-2 and TRBJ2-3, is GAGVSQSPSNKVTEKGKDVELRCDPISGHTALYWYRQSLGQGLEFLIYFQGNSAPDKSGLPSDRFSAERTGGSVSTLTIQRTQQEDSAVYLCASSLAYGTSGTDTQYFGPGTRLTVL.

This clone has only a few counts. The J gene is TRBJ2-6, the V gene TRBV10-3; D not certain. CDR1 is ENHRY, CDR2 SYGVKD, per germline. Trimming shortened V by 10 bases and J by 0 bases, and 7 bases separated the two germline ends. The CDR3 totals 13 residues. CDR3 DNA: TGTGCCACCGGTGGCTCTGGGGCCAACGTCCTGACTTTC. Protein sequence: CATGGSGANVLTF.

The gene calls are TRBV18 and TRBJ2-7; 8 positions agree with TRBD1. CDR3 length equals 13 residues. Germline-derived CDR1 and CDR2 are KGHSH and LQKENI. V lost 6 bases, J lost 6 bases, and 7 bases stayed unmatched. CDR3 protein: CASSQQGVGEQYF. CDR3 sequence (DNA): TGTGCCAGCTCCCAACAGGGGGTAGGCGAGCAGTACTTC.

In this sample, this clone turned up once. The gene calls are TRBV7-9 and TRBJ2-7; D not resolved. This CDR3 region has 15 residues. Germline V gene lookup returns CDR1 SEHNR and CDR2 FQNEAQ (reference sequence). V was pared by 4 bases and J by 3 bases, with 16 bases between. CDR3 in amino acids: CASSSAQAIFYEQYF. The CDR3 nucleotides read TGTGCCAGCAGCTCCGCCCAGGCAATATTCTACGAGCAGTACTTC. The full variable domain, its missing parts supplied by reference TRBV7-9 and TRBJ2-7, is DTGVSQNPRHKITKRGQNVTFRCDPISEHNRLYWYRQTLGQGPEFLTYFQNEAQLEKSRLLSDRFSAERPKGSFSTLEIQRTEQGDSAMYLCASSSAQAIFYEQYFGPGTRLTVT.

This clone came up a few times. This chain links TRBV7-9 with TRBJ1-2; possibly TRBD1 for D (5 bases). V was shortened by 8 bases and J by 6 bases, with 25 bases between the two germline ends. The CDR3 has 16 residues. Germline V CDR1 and CDR2: SEHNR, FQNEAQ (reference sequence). CDR3 nucleotide sequence: TGTGCCAGCCAGGGCAGGGATGGATCGTTAGTCGATGGCTACACCTTC. Translation gives CASQGRDGSLVDGYTF.

This chain connects TRBV6-5 to TRBJ1-6; 8 bases fit TRBD1. Germline V gene sequence: CDR1 MNHEY, CDR2 SVGAGI. The ends lost 2 bases at V and 7 bases at J; junction bases unmatched: 4. This CDR3 region has 15 residues. CDR3 in DNA: TGTGCCAGCAGTTACCGGACAGGGCCGAATTCACCCCTCCACTTT. Translating it yields CASSYRTGPNSPLHF.

The V call is TRBV27, the J call TRBJ2-5; no firm D call. V was clipped by 0 bases and J by 2 bases, with 4 bases between them. The CDR3 extends over 13 amino acids. Germline lookup yields CDR1 MNHEY and CDR2 SMNVEV (reference sequence). DNA for the CDR3: TGTGCCAGCAGTTTATCGAGGCAAGAGACCCAGTACTTC. It translates to CASSLSRQETQYF.

The chain has TRBV5-4 and TRBJ2-4; 7 bases are shared with TRBD2. Germline CDR1 reads SGHNT; CDR2 reads YYREEE (reference sequence). The trim removed 5 bases at V and 5 bases at J, leaving 10 bases unmatched. The length of the CDR3 is 15 residues. CDR3 DNA: TGTGCCAGCAGTTTAGGGAGGGGCAGTGAAAACATTCAGTACTTC. Its translation is CASSLGRGSENIQYF. Variable domain in full (rest from reference TRBV5-4 and TRBJ2-4): ETGVTQSPTHLIKTRGQQVTLRCSSQSGHNTVSWYQQALGQGPQFIFQYYREEENGRGNFPPRFSGLQFPNYSSELNVNALELDDSALYLCASSLGRGSENIQYFGAGTRLSVL.

V is TRBV28 and J is TRBJ1-5; 8 positions match TRBD1. With 1 base clipped from V and 1 base from J, the junction kept 6 bases outside the gene matches. The germline V gene has CDR1 MDHEN and CDR2 SYDVKM. The CDR3 is 17 amino acids. As DNA, the CDR3 is TGTGCCAGCAGTTTATTAGGGGACAGGTACAGCAATCAGCCCCAGCATTTT. It codes for CASSLLGDRYSNQPQHF. Full variable domain (rest looked up from reference TRBV28 and TRBJ1-5): DVKVTQSSRYLVKRTGEKVFLECVQDMDHENMFWYRQDPGLGLRLIYFSYDVKMKEKGDIPEGYSVSREKKERFSLILESASTNQTSMYLCASSLLGDRYSNQPQHFGDGTRLSIL.

The V gene is TRBV2, the J gene TRBJ2-7; TRBD2 is a possible D gene (5 bases). The CDR3 runs to 13 residues. V was shortened by 6 bases and J by 2 bases, with 11 bases between the two germline ends. CDR1 SNHLY and CDR2 FYNNEI come from the germline V gene. This chain's CDR3 is CASRDFTTYEQYF. The CDR3 DNA reads TGTGCCAGCAGGGACTTCACCACCTACGAGCAGTACTTC.

The gene calls are TRBV11-2 and TRBJ1-1, with 9 bases matching TRBD1. Germline CDR1 reads SGHAT; CDR2 reads FQNNGV. V trimming: 5 bases; J trimming: 2 bases; junction bases outside the gene matches: 6. CDR3 length: 15 amino acids. This chain's CDR3 is CASSDGQGINTEAFF. Written as DNA, the CDR3 is TGTGCCAGCAGCGACGGACAGGGGATTAACACTGAAGCTTTCTTT.

This sequence joins TRBV4-2 and TRBJ2-1; TRBD1 or TRBD2 may be the D gene (5 bases each). V lost 3 bases, J lost 5 bases, and 11 bases lay in between. In germline, CDR1 is LGHNA, CDR2 YNFKEQ. The CDR3 has 14 amino acids. The CDR3 DNA is TGTGCCAGCAGCCAGCCCGGGACCCACAATGAGCAGTTCTTC. Amino acids: CASSQPGTHNEQFF.

This clone was found a few times. The V and J genes are TRBV27 and TRBJ2-7; weak D call: TRBD1 (6 bases). Germline V lookup: CDR1 MNHEY, CDR2 SMNVEV (reference sequence). This CDR3 has 14 residues. V lost 3 bases and J 1 base, leaving 10 bases between the germline ends. CDR3 DNA: TGTGCCAGCAGTTTGGGTGGACAGTCCTACGAGCAGTACTTC. Its translation is CASSLGGQSYEQYF.

J is TRBJ1-5 and V is TRBV11-3; no definite D call. This CDR3 contains 14 residues. From germline, CDR1 is SGHNT and CDR2 YENEEA. Trimming removed 0 bases from V and 1 base from J, with 4 bases in between. The CDR3 DNA follows: TGTGCCAGCAGCTTAGAGGGAAGCAATCAGCCCCAGCATTTT. It specifies CASSLEGSNQPQHF.

The CDR3 protein is CAISPVGLGNQPQHF. For the CDR3, the DNA is TGTGCCATCAGCCCGGTGGGTTTGGGCAATCAGCCCCAGCATTTT. V usage is TRBV10-3 and J usage is TRBJ1-5, with D unresolved. The ends were cut back, 6 bases at V and 2 bases at J, with 14 bases in the middle. This CDR3 spans 15 amino acids. The germline gives CDR1 ENHRY, CDR2 SYGVKD.

This clone occurred once. The rearrangement joins TRBV7-2 to TRBJ2-3; D is uncertain. V was pared by 5 bases and J by 8 bases, with 8 bases between. This CDR3 contains 11 residues. Germline CDR1 and CDR2: SGHTA and FQGNSA. The CDR3: CASSPGATQYF. The CDR3 bases are TGTGCCAGCAGCCCAGGCGCTACGCAGTATTTT.

The chain couples TRBV29-1 to TRBJ1-1, with 9 bases aligning to TRBD1. The CDR3 is 13 residues long. V gave up 4 bases and J gave up 6 bases; unmatched junction bases: 6. The germline gives CDR1 SQVTM, CDR2 ANQGSEA. CDR3 in amino acids: CSVGRDREAEAFF. The CDR3 DNA reads as TGCAGCGTTGGGCGGGACAGGGAGGCTGAAGCTTTCTTT.

The V and J genes are TRBV6-6 and TRBJ2-7; maybe TRBD2 (5 bases). The CDR3 is 12 residues long. Trimming took 3 bases from V and 6 from J, leaving 9 bases between them. Germline CDR1 and CDR2: MNHNY and SVGAGI (reference sequence). CDR3 DNA: TGTGCCAGCAGTTATATGGGGAGCGAGCAGTACTTC. Translating it yields CASSYMGSEQYF.

The chain links TRBV6-5 to TRBJ1-1; D gene ambiguous. This CDR3 comprises 15 residues. Trimming removed 2 bases from V and 6 bases from J, with 16 bases in between. Looked up from germline, CDR1 is MNHEY and CDR2 is SVGAGI. The DNA of the CDR3 is TGTGCCAGCAGTTACAGGGCGGCTTCTGGGGCTGAAGCTTTCTTT. Protein: CASSYRAASGAEAFF.